This passage covers 21 T cell receptor beta chains from one sample sequenced in a study of blood T cell repertoires in COVID-19. Profiling relied on immunoSEQ multiplex PCR, and the TCRdb table lists in-frame clones only, not all of them. Of about 140,000 clones in the sample, 75% to 85% were seen once. Sequencing used peripheral blood. These receptor sequences come from a woman of 80 years or more with acute or convalescent COVID-19.

This sequence joins TRBV14 and TRBJ2-5; D possibly corresponds to TRBD1 (6 bases). Per the germline V gene, CDR1 is SGHDN and CDR2 is FVKESK. V lost 3 bases and J lost 5, with 13 bases in between. The CDR3 has 14 residues. CDR3 coding DNA: TGTGCCAGCAGCCACCAGGGGTTTGTGGAGACCCAGTACTTC. Translating gives CASSHQGFVETQYF. Looking up the rest from reference TRBV14 and TRBJ2-5 gives the full variable domain: EAGVTQFPSHSVIEKGQTVTLRCDPISGHDNLYWYRRVMGKEIKFLLHFVKESKQDESGMPNNRFLAERTGGTYSTLKVQPAELEDSGVYFCASSHQGFVETQYFGPGTRLLVL.

The chain carries TRBV5-5 and TRBJ2-2; possible D gene TRBD2, 6 bases. The CDR3 is 16 amino acids. V was trimmed by 6 bases and J by 4 bases, leaving 19 bases between them. The germline CDR1 and CDR2 sequences are SGHKS and YYEKEE (reference sequence). The CDR3 nucleotides read TGTGCCAGCATCCTTGGGGCGGTGGAGGGCACCGGGGAGCTGTTTTTT. Protein sequence: CASILGAVEGTGELFF.

The chain uses TRBV2 and TRBJ2-2, with 8 positions matching TRBD2. This CDR3 comprises 18 residues. The germline V gene has CDR1 SNHLY and CDR2 FYNNEI. V shed 1 base and J 0 bases; nucleotides not matched to a gene: 7. CDR3 DNA sequence: TGTGCCAGCAGTGAAGGGCTAGCGGGCCGTACGAACACCGGGGAGCTGTTTTTT. Translation gives CASSEGLAGRTNTGELFF.

This chain uses TRBV10-3 with TRBJ1-2, with D unclear. With 6 bases removed from V and 0 bases from J, the gap between germline ends came to 8 bases. The germline V gene has CDR1 ENHRY and CDR2 SYGVKD. The CDR3 has 13 residues. In DNA form, the CDR3 reads TGTGCCATCAGCTTTCAGGCTAACTATGGCTACACCTTC. Translating it yields CAISFQANYGYTF.

The genes are TRBV11-2 and TRBJ2-3, with D possibly being TRBD1 (6 bases). With 7 bases removed from V and 5 bases from J, the gap between germline ends came to 25 bases. This CDR3 contains 17 residues. Per the germline V gene, CDR1 is SGHAT and CDR2 is FQNNGV. The CDR3 protein is CASTQVRGSGRGDTQYF. The CDR3 coding sequence is TGTGCCAGCACCCAAGTCAGGGGCTCGGGTCGTGGAGATACGCAGTATTTT.

The J gene is TRBJ2-7, the V gene TRBV6-5; TRBD1 matches at 7 bases. The CDR3 extends over 13 amino acids. The germline gives CDR1 MNHEY, CDR2 SVGAGI. The V and J ends lost 9 bases and 5 bases, in that order; junction bases with no gene match: 10. CDR3 in DNA: TGTGCCAGTAGAGGGGGCGCCTACAACGAGCAGTACTTC. Translation gives CASRGGAYNEQYF.

This clone was observed a single time. The rearrangement joins TRBV30 to TRBJ1-2; the D gene is possibly TRBD1 (6 bases). The length of the CDR3 is 11 residues. Germline lookup yields CDR1 GTSNPN and CDR2 SVGIG (reference sequence). V was clipped by 5 bases and J by 3 bases, with 7 bases between them. The CDR3 DNA is TGTGCCTGGTCAGGGGACTATGGCTACACCTTC. It codes for CAWSGDYGYTF.

This chain links TRBV7-3 with TRBJ1-2; D is possibly TRBD1 (5 bases). Looked up from germline, CDR1 is SGHTA and CDR2 is FQGTGA. V lost 2 bases and J 3 bases, leaving 7 bases between the germline ends. The CDR3 contains 13 residues. The CDR3 DNA follows: TGTGCCAGCAGCTTAGGGGCGGACTATGGCTACACCTTC. The encoded protein is CASSLGADYGYTF. Variable domain in full (rest from reference TRBV7-3 and TRBJ1-2): GAGVSQTPSNKVTEKGKYVELRCDPISGHTALYWYRQSLGQGPEFLIYFQGTGAADDSGLPNDRFFAVRPEGSVSTLKIQRTERGDSAVYLCASSLGADYGYTFGSGTRLTVV.

The chain is built from TRBV5-1 and TRBJ2-7; 11 nucleotides align to TRBD2. The CDR3 is 14 amino acids. Unmatched junction bases numbered 6, after V lost 7 bases and J lost 3 bases. The germline V gene has CDR1 SGHRS and CDR2 YFSETQ. CDR3 DNA sequence: TGCGCCAGCTCTCTAGCGGGAGGATTCTACGAGCAGTACTTC. This sequence encodes CASSLAGGFYEQYF.

The chain is built from TRBV28 and TRBJ1-6, with D hard to call. This CDR3 region has 12 residues. CDR1 is MDHEN, CDR2 SYDVKM, per germline. V lost 5 bases and J lost 8, with 7 bases in between. The CDR3 sequence is CASSTEYSPLHF. CDR3 nucleotides: TGTGCCAGCAGTACCGAGTATTCACCCCTCCACTTT.

This clone has just one count. The rearrangement uses TRBV3-1 (or the pseudogene TRBV3-2) and TRBJ2-7; D may be TRBD2 (6 bases). Trimming pared 1 base from V and 3 bases from J, leaving 7 bases between. CDR3 length equals 13 residues. Germline V gene sequence: CDR1 LGHDT, CDR2 YNNKEL (reference sequence). This CDR3 is CASSQVGGYEQYF. The CDR3 DNA sequence: TGTGCCAGCAGCCAAGTCGGGGGCTACGAGCAGTACTTC.

As DNA, the CDR3 is TGCGCCAGCAGCACGGGACTAGCGGGAGCCAAAAACATTCAGTACTTC. This encodes CASSTGLAGAKNIQYF. The chain employs TRBV5-1 and TRBJ2-4; TRBD2 matches at 12 bases. Trimming took 4 bases from V and 0 from J; bases not matched to a gene: 2. Germline values: CDR1 SGHRS, CDR2 YFSETQ. This CDR3 region has 16 residues.

V usage is TRBV28 and J usage is TRBJ2-5, with 8 bases aligning to TRBD1. J gave up 6 bases and V 7 bases, and 10 bases lay outside the gene matches. From germline, CDR1 is MDHEN and CDR2 SYDVKM. The CDR3 runs to 14 residues. The CDR3, as DNA: TGTGCCAGCACGAGGACGGACAGGGCGAAGACCCAGTACTTC. Protein sequence: CASTRTDRAKTQYF.

The V call is TRBV30, the J call TRBJ1-4, with D possibly TRBD1 on 6 matching bases. The germline V gene encodes CDR1 GTSNPN and CDR2 SVGIG (reference sequence). The CDR3 loop spans 20 amino acids. With 0 bases removed from V and 4 bases from J, the gap between germline ends came to 27 bases. The CDR3 coding sequence is TGTGCCTGGAGTGTACTAGGGGCTTGGCAGGGGCGTTCGTTTAATGAAAAACTGTTTTTT. Amino acid sequence: CAWSVLGAWQGRSFNEKLFF.

J is TRBJ2-7 and V is TRBV11-2; 8 bases agree with TRBD2. CDR3 length equals 13 residues. Germline V CDR1 and CDR2: SGHAT, FQNNGV. V lost 5 bases to trimming and J lost 4 bases; unmatched junction nucleotides: 4. CDR3 DNA sequence: TGTGCCAGCAGCCATAGCGGGGAGTACGAGCAGTACTTC. Translation gives CASSHSGEYEQYF.

Only one count was recorded for this clone. The V call is TRBV18, the J call TRBJ2-7, with 10 bases matching TRBD2. The CDR3 loop spans 17 amino acids. Per the germline V gene, CDR1 is KGHSH and CDR2 is LQKENI. Trimming cost V 5 bases and J 6 bases; bases outside gene matches: 16. In DNA form, the CDR3 reads TGTGCCAGCTCAGACCGAGGTGGACTAGCGGCGACCCCCGAGCAGTACTTC. It is translated as CASSDRGGLAATPEQYF.

V gene TRBV19 combines with J gene TRBJ2-7; D not certain. Germline CDR1 reads LNHDA; CDR2 reads SQIVND (reference sequence). This CDR3 region has 16 residues. V lost 5 bases and J lost 2, with 19 bases in between. CDR3 in amino acids: CASSPGRPGLAYEQYF. The CDR3 DNA is TGTGCCAGTAGTCCCGGCCGCCCGGGTCTGGCCTACGAGCAGTACTTC. The full variable domain, with the rest looked up from reference TRBV19 and TRBJ2-7, is DGGITQSPKYLFRKEGQNVTLSCEQNLNHDAMYWYRQDPGQGLRLIYYSQIVNDFQKGDIAEGYSVSREKKESFPLTVTSAQKNPTAFYLCASSPGRPGLAYEQYFGPGTRLTVT.

This clone was picked up many times. The chain is built from TRBV19 and TRBJ1-6; D is perhaps TRBD1 (6 bases). In germline, CDR1 is LNHDA, CDR2 SQIVND (reference sequence). The V gene lost 7 bases and the J gene lost 4 bases, with 8 bases spanning the gap. CDR3 length: 13 amino acids. The CDR3 nucleotides read TGTGCCAGTACTACAGGGTATAATTCACCCCTCCACTTT. Translating gives CASTTGYNSPLHF.

This sequence joins TRBV30 and TRBJ2-7; D is possibly TRBD2 (5 bases). The V gene lost 3 bases and the J gene lost 2 bases, with 14 bases spanning the gap. Germline V gene data show CDR1 as GTSNPN and CDR2 as SVGIG (reference sequence). The CDR3 runs to 14 residues. The CDR3 coding sequence is TGTGCCTGGAGACAAGGGAACGGGGCCTACGAGCAGTACTTC. This gives the protein CAWRQGNGAYEQYF.

J is TRBJ1-3 and V is TRBV5-1; D gene unclear. CDR1 is SGHRS and CDR2 is YFSETQ in the germline V gene. CDR3 length: 14 amino acids. The V gene lost 4 bases and the J gene lost 4 bases, with 12 bases spanning the gap. The CDR3 region has the DNA TGCGCCAGCAGCCCCGGGATGGGCGGAAACACCATATATTTT. Its protein product is CASSPGMGGNTIYF.

The count of this clone is one. The rearrangement joins TRBV18 to TRBJ2-3; D may be TRBD2 (6 bases). V was shortened by 0 bases and J by 2 bases, with 12 bases between the two germline ends. Germline values: CDR1 KGHSH, CDR2 LQKENI. This CDR3 is 16 amino acids long. DNA of the CDR3: TGTGCCAGCTCACCACCGGCGGGGATGACCACAGATACGCAGTATTTT. Translated, it gives CASSPPAGMTTDTQYF.